This T cell receptor (beta chain) came from a study of shared clonotypes between healthy human individuals. Concerning this clone itself: Other DNA sequences in this sample translate to the same CDR3.

V dropped 3 bases and J dropped 4; count of bases not matched to a gene: 4. The CDR3 covers 13 residues. Per germline, CDR1 GTSNPN and CDR2 SVGIG (reference sequence). Naive CD8 cells comprised CD45RO-negative, CCR7-positively selected cells, excluding terminally differentiated effector memory CD45RA+ cells. Authors' data handling: Because ImmunoSEQ provided only junction sequences with no quality scores, the filtering differed. Clones were read by immunoSEQ multiplex PCR, and TCRdb kept only the in-frame ones, dropping some. V, J and clone size are those of that table, while D and trimming were read from the DNA. This table holds 450,000 to 700,000 clones, around 95% found once.

The sample comprised naive CD8+ T cells sorted from blood. The sequence was obtained from a woman aged 25-40 years in good health. This sequence joins TRBV30 and TRBJ2-7, with 9 bases aligning to TRBD2. CDR3 sequence: CAWRTSGSYEQYF. The CDR3 coding sequence is TGTGCCTGGAGGACTAGCGGATCTTACGAGCAGTACTTC.